These T cell receptor beta chains were read from a single sample in a study of Ad26.COV2.S vaccination and SARS-CoV-2 variants. TCRdb keeps only in-frame clones here, not all; method: immunoSEQ multiplex PCR. The sample contains about 480,000 clones, roughly nine tenths of which appear only once. This material consisted of peripheral blood, taken in a trial of Ad26.COV2.S vaccine versus placebo. The receptors derive from a person between 18 and 60 years old who received the Ad26.COV2.S COVID-19 vaccine or a placebo. Both conserved end residues are part of each CDR3. The D gene is left open where the match is weak. Not all rows give a size; the values are once, few, many and, for expanded clones, a class.

16	TRBJ1-4	TRBV7-9	NA	NA	TGTGCCAGCAGCTTAGCGGTGGGGTCAACTAATGAAAAACTGTTTTTT	CASSLAVGSTNEKLFF
16	TRBJ1-3	TRBV4-2	once	NA	TGTGCCAGCAGCCCTAGGAACGTTCTCTCTGGAAACACCATATATTTT	CASSPRNVLSGNTIYF
15	TRBJ1-1	TRBV24-1	NA	NA	TGTGCCACCAGTGATTCTCGGCGGGGGAACACTGAAGCTTTCTTT	CATSDSRRGNTEAFF
12	TRBJ1-1	TRBV6-2/TRBV6-3	few	TRBD1	TGTGCCAGCAGTGGACAGGGGGGATTTGCTTTCTTT	CASSGQGGFAFF
16	TRBJ2-7	TRBV5-6	NA	TRBD2	TGTGCCAGCAGCTTTGGTACTAGCGGAAGAATCTACGAGCAGTACTTC	CASSFGTSGRIYEQYF
11	TRBJ2-7	TRBV20-1	NA	NA	TGCAGTGCTAGATTTAGGAAGGAGCAGTACTTC	CSARFRKEQYF
15	TRBJ2-3	TRBV28	NA	TRBD2	TGTGCCAGCAGTTTGGGAGGGTCTGGCACAGATACGCAGTATTTT	CASSLGGSGTDTQYF
17	TRBJ2-1	TRBV7-2	NA	TRBD2	TGTGCCAGCAGCTTAGCCCCTAGCGGGAGAGTTTCTAATGAGCAGTTCTTC	CASSLAPSGRVSNEQFF
17	TRBJ2-1	TRBV27	NA	TRBD1	TGTGCCAGCAGTTTATTCGCGACAGGGGTGGGTGGTAATGAGCAGTTCTTC	CASSLFATGVGGNEQFF
16	TRBJ1-3	TRBV28	NA	NA	TGTGCCAGCAGTTTACCAGGGGCGAACTCTGGAAACACCATATATTTT	CASSLPGANSGNTIYF
15	TRBJ2-1	TRBV6-6	NA	TRBD1	TGTGCCGGCAGGCCTTCCGGGACAGGGGTAAATGAGCAGTTCTTC	CAGRPSGTGVNEQFF
15	TRBJ2-4	TRBV5-4	NA	TRBD2	TGTGCCAGCAGCTCGGGGGGGTCGCGGGAGAACATTCAGTACTTC	CASSSGGSRENIQYF
14	TRBJ1-2	TRBV7-8	NA	TRBD1	TGTGCCAGCACCGCTGGGACAGTACGTTCCGGCTACACCTTC	CASTAGTVRSGYTF
16	TRBJ1-1	TRBV23-1	NA	NA	TGCGCCAGCAGTCACTCGTTTGGACGGCCGAACACTGAAGCTTTCTTT	CASSHSFGRPNTEAFF
15	TRBJ2-6	TRBV9	NA	NA	TGTGCCAGCAGCGTCACGGCATCTGGGGCCAACGTCCTGACTTTC	CASSVTASGANVLTF
13	TRBJ1-5	TRBV20-1	NA	NA	TGCAGTGCTAGTCCGACAGGAAATCAGCCCCAGCATTTT	CSASPTGNQPQHF
13	TRBJ2-1	TRBV7-2	NA	NA	TGTGCCAGCAGCGACAGAGGGCCCAATGAGCAGTTCTTC	CASSDRGPNEQFF
17	TRBJ2-5	TRBV3-1/TRBV3-2	NA	NA	TGTGCCAGCAGCCAAGTAGGGTGGAGCCAGACGCAAGAGACCCAGTACTTC	CASSQVGWSQTQETQYF
15	TRBJ2-7	TRBV28	NA	NA	TGTGCCAGCAGTTTCAGTGGAGGGCCCTCCTCCGAGCAGTACTTC	CASSFSGGPSSEQYF
17	TRBJ2-7	TRBV28	NA	TRBD1	TGTGCCAGCAGTGGGTTTGGGACAGGGGGCGCTTCCTACGAGCAGTACTTC	CASSGFGTGGASYEQYF
16	TRBJ1-3	TRBV28	NA	NA	TGTGCCAGCAGTTTTTTTGGACGAAGCTCTGGAAACACCATATATTTT	CASSFFGRSSGNTIYF
18	TRBJ2-1	TRBV30	few	NA	TGTGCCTGGGGTCCCCGACTCTTACCCCATGGCGCCTACAATGAGCAGTTCTTC	CAWGPRLLPHGAYNEQFF
16	TRBJ1-2	TRBV6-1	NA	TRBD1	TGTGCCAGCAGGGAAGGGATCAGGGGGCTGGGCTATGGCTACACCTTC	CASREGIRGLGYGYTF
19	TRBJ1-5	TRBV28	NA	TRBD1	TGTGCCAGCAGTTTTCTTTTGGGCCGCCCGGACAGGCTAAATCAGCCCCAGCATTTT	CASSFLLGRPDRLNQPQHF
11	TRBJ2-2	TRBV9	NA	NA	TGTGCCAGCAGCGCGACCGGGGAGCTGTTTTTT	CASSATGELFF
11	TRBJ1-3	TRBV12-3/TRBV12-4	once	NA	TGTGCCAGCAGTTTTGGAAACACCATATATTTT	CASSFGNTIYF
12	TRBJ2-1	TRBV6-2/TRBV6-3	NA	NA	TGTGCCAGCAGTCAATCAGGATCAGGGCAGTTCTTC	CASSQSGSGQFF
16	TRBJ2-6	TRBV24-1	NA	NA	TGTGCCACCAGTGATCCCCGGGGAGCAGGGGCCAACGTCCTGACTTTC	CATSDPRGAGANVLTF
17	TRBJ2-1	TRBV30	NA	TRBD2	TGTGCCTGGAGACTAGCGGGAGGGCTATCCTCCTACAATGAGCAGTTCTTC	CAWRLAGGLSSYNEQFF
15	TRBJ2-7	TRBV6-6	NA	TRBD1	TGTGCCAGCAAATTGGGTTGGGGACAGGGCTACGAGCAGTACTTC	CASKLGWGQGYEQYF
11	TRBJ2-5	TRBV6-5	NA	NA	TGTGCCAGCAGGGGAAGGGAGACCCAGTACTTC	CASRGRETQYF
15	TRBJ2-1	TRBV2	NA	TRBD2	TGTGCCAGCAGGACGACTAGCGGGGGATACAATGAGCAGTTCTTC	CASRTTSGGYNEQFF
12	TRBJ1-2	TRBV7-9	few	NA	TGTGCCAGCAGCTTAGACAGGTTACAGGGCACCTTC	CASSLDRLQGTF
16	TRBJ1-2	TRBV15	NA	NA	TGTGCCACCAGCTCCCCCGGCCAGGGATTAAACTATGGCTACACCTTC	CATSSPGQGLNYGYTF
15	TRBJ2-1	TRBV9	NA	NA	TGTGCCAGCAGCGCGTACCCTAGATCCTACAATGAGCAGTTCTTC	CASSAYPRSYNEQFF
15	TRBJ2-7	TRBV28	NA	TRBD1	TGTGCCAGCAGTTTCCCTCCGGGACAGTCCTACGAGCAGTACTTC	CASSFPPGQSYEQYF
14	TRBJ2-5	TRBV7-9	NA	NA	TGTGCCAGCAGTCACTTAGCAACCCAAGAGACCCAGTACTTC	CASSHLATQETQYF
14	TRBJ2-1	TRBV3-1/TRBV3-2	NA	TRBD2	TGTGCCAGTGGATCAGCGGGAGGCAGAAATGAGCAGTTCTTC	CASGSAGGRNEQFF
14	TRBJ1-1	TRBV18	NA	NA	TGTGCCAGCTCACCCACCGGGACCCTCCTTGAAGCTTTCTTT	CASSPTGTLLEAFF
12	TRBJ1-2	TRBV6-6	NA	NA	TGTGCCAGCAGTTACTTGGATGGAGGCTACACCTTC	CASSYLDGGYTF
14	TRBJ2-7	TRBV5-1	NA	TRBD1	TGCGCCAGCACCGAGACAGGGGGAACCTACGAGCAGTACTTC	CASTETGGTYEQYF
12	TRBJ1-3	TRBV12-3/TRBV12-4	NA	NA	TGTGCCAGCAGTTTAGTCGCCAACACCATATATTTT	CASSLVANTIYF
13	TRBJ2-3	TRBV4-1	many	NA	TGCGCCAGCAGCCAAGAACCGGTAGATACGCAGTATTTT	CASSQEPVDTQYF
14	TRBJ1-6	TRBV6-5	NA	NA	TGTGCCAGCAAAAAGCAGGGGTCTAATTCACCCCTCCACTTT	CASKKQGSNSPLHF
14	TRBJ1-1	TRBV4-3	NA	NA	TGCGCCAGCAGCCAAGAGGCGGGATGGACTGAAGCTTTCTTT	CASSQEAGWTEAFF